Sequencing of this T cell receptor (beta chain) was carried out in a study of CD8+ T cells in alopecia areata. The wider study: A regimen of oral tofacitinib, 5 to 10 mg twice daily, was given to treated patients.

RNA, once extracted, was reverse transcribed into cDNA for use as the sequencing template. Sequencing used immunoSEQ multiplex PCR; TCRdb keeps in-frame clones, though not all of them. The profile shows roughly 190,000 clones, 60% to 70% of them singletons. This clone was found once. Its antigen is currently unknown. General study findings and limits: Clarity of TCR sharing across patients fell short of that in mice, possibly HLA-related. With tofacitinib ongoing, many expanded lesional clones persisted in both scalp and blood. Whether baseline CD8+ expansion is linked to response remains uncertain, given a single nonresponder.

The sample's treatment: oral pan-JAK inhibitor, 5-10 mg twice daily. The TCR comes from a human donor with alopecia areata. The source was CD4+ T cells sorted from blood, collected at week 4, from a patient treated with tofacitinib.

The DNA for the CDR3 is TGTGCCAGCAGCCAAGCGACAGGGGCGCTCTCCTACGAGCAGTACTTC. As protein: CASSQATGALSYEQYF. The V call is TRBV14, the J call TRBJ2-7; 8 bases match TRBD1. Germline lookup yields CDR1 SGHDN and CDR2 FVKESK. J was trimmed by 0 bases and V by 1 base; bases with no gene match: 5. The CDR3 contains 16 residues.